This TCR beta chain comes out of a study of T cells in Graves' hyperthyroidism and ophthalmopathy. Germline values: CDR1 MGHRA, CDR2 YSYEKL. V dropped 5 bases and J dropped 9 bases, with 19 bases sitting between them. The CDR3 sequence is 14 residues long. TCR beta CDR3 regions were amplified from RNA transcripts. Primed by the HTBI set, a first-round RT-PCR was run on the TCR CDR3. TCRdb redid the calling of the multiplex PCR reads with MiXCR, one entry per CDR3 protein. The sample has 250,000 to 300,000 distinct CDR3 sequences, 13% to 15% seen once. This receptor was obtained from a woman aged 45-59 years with Graves' hyperthyroidism that later progressed to Graves' ophthalmopathy. The chain couples TRBV4-1 to TRBJ1-1; D gene uncertain. The sequenced sample was blood. The CDR3 protein is CASSSKWFGEQAFF. The CDR3 DNA follows: TGCGCCAGCAGCTCGAAGTGGTTTGGGGAACAAGCTTTCTTT.